This entry is about one T cell receptor beta chain. Some clones are missing from TCRdb's copy, which holds only in-frame ones; the method was immunoSEQ multiplex PCR. The sample carries nearly 1,000,000 clones, approximately 80% recorded once. Trimming shortened V by 0 bases and J by 0 bases, and 9 bases separated the two germline ends. CDR1 SGHRS and CDR2 YFSETQ come from the germline V gene. The CDR3 has 15 residues. This specimen belongs to a study of shared clonotypes between healthy human individuals. The origin of this receptor is a man younger than 35 in good health. Material: memory CD4+ T cells sorted from blood. Subset described: CD45RA-negative fraction. The chain carries TRBV5-1 and TRBJ1-1; D not certain. The CDR3 region is CASSLDPAVNTEAFF. DNA for the CDR3: TGCGCCAGCAGCTTGGACCCCGCAGTGAACACTGAAGCTTTCTTT.